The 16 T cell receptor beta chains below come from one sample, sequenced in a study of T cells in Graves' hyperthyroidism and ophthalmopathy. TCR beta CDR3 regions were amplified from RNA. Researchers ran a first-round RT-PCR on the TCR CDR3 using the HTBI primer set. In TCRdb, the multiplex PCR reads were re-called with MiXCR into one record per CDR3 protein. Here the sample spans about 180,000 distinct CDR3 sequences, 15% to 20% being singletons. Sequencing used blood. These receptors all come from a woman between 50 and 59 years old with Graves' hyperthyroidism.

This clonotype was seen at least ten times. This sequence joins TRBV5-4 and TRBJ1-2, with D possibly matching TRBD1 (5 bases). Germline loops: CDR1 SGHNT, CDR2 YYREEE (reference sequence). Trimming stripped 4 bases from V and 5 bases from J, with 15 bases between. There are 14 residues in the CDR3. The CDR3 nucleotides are TGTGCCAGCAGCGATCCCTCGGGGGTGTATGGCTACACCTTC. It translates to CASSDPSGVYGYTF. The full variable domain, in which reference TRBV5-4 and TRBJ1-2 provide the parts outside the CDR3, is ETGVTQSPTHLIKTRGQQVTLRCSSQSGHNTVSWYQQALGQGPQFIFQYYREEENGRGNFPPRFSGLQFPNYSSELNVNALELDDSALYLCASSDPSGVYGYTFGSGTRLTVV.

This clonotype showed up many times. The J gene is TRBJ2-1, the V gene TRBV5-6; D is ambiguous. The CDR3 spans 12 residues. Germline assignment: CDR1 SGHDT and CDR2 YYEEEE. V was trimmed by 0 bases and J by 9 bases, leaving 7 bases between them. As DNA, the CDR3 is TGTGCCAGCAGCTTGGGGAAGGGTGAGCAGTTCTTC. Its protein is CASSLGKGEQFF. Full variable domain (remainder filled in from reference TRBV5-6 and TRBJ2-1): DAGVTQSPTHLIKTRGQQVTLRCSPKSGHDTVSWYQQALGQGPQFIFQYYEEEERQRGNFPDRFSGHQFPNYSSELNVNALLLGDSALYLCASSLGKGEQFFGPGTRLTVL.

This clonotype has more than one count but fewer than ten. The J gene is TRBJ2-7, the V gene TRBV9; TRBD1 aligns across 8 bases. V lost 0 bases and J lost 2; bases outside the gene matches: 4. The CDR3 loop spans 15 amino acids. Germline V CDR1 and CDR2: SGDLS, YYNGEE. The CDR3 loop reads CASSVAVGQAYEQYF. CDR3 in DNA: TGTGCCAGCAGCGTAGCGGTGGGACAGGCCTACGAGCAGTACTTC.

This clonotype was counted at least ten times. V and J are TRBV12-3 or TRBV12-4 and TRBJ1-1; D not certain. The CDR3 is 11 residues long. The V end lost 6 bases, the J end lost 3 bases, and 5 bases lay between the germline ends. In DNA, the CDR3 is TGTGCCAGCAGGCAGTACACTGAAGCTTTCTTT. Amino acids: CASRQYTEAFF.

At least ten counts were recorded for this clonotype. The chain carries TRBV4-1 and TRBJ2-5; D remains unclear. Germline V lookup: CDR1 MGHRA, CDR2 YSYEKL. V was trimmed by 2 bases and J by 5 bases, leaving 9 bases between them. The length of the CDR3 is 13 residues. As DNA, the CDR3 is TGCGCCAGCAGCCAATTACTGGAGGAGACCCAGTACTTC. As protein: CASSQLLEETQYF.

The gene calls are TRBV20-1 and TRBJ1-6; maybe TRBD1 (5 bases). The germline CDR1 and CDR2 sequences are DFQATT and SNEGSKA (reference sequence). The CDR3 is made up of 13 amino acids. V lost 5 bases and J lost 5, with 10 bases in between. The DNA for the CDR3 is TGCAGTGCTGGTCGGGGGGATAATTCACCCCTCCACTTT. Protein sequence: CSAGRGDNSPLHF.

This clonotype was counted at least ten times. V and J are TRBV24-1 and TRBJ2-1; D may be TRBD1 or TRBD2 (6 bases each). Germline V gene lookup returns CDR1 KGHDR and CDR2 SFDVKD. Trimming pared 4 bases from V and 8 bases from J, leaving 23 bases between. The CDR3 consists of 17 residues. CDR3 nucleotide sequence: TGTGCCACCAGTGACCCCGGGGGTGGGGGCCCCCAGGATGAGCAGTTCTTC. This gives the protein CATSDPGGGGPQDEQFF.

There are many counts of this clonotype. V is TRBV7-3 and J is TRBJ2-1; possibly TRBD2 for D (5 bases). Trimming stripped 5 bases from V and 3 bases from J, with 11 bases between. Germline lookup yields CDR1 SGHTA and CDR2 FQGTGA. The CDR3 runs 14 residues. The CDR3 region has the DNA TGTGCCAGCAGCCCTAGAGCGGACTACAATGAGCAGTTCTTC. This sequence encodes CASSPRADYNEQFF.

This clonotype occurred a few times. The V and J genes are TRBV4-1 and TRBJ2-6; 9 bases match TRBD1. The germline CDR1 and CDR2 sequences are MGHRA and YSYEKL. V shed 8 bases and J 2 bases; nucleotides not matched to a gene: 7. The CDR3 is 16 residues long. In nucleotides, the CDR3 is TGCGCCAGCTGCCGGGACAGGGTAGCTGGGGCCAACGTCCTGACTTTC. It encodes CASCRDRVAGANVLTF.

The CDR3 is CASSGLTGGTGELFF. CDR3 DNA sequence: TGTGCCAGCAGTGGGCTGACAGGGGGCACCGGGGAGCTGTTTTTT. The chain combines TRBV25-1 with TRBJ2-2; 9 bases align to TRBD1. The CDR3 is made up of 15 amino acids. With 4 bases clipped from V and 4 bases from J, the junction kept 4 bases outside the gene matches. Germline V gene sequence: CDR1 MGHDK, CDR2 SYGVNS.

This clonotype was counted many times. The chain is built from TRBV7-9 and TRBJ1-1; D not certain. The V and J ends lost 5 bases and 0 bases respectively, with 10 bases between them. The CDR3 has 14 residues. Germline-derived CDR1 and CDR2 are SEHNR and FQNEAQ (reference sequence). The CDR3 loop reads CASSLTAMNTEAFF. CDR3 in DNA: TGTGCCAGCAGCCTCACAGCCATGAACACTGAAGCTTTCTTT.

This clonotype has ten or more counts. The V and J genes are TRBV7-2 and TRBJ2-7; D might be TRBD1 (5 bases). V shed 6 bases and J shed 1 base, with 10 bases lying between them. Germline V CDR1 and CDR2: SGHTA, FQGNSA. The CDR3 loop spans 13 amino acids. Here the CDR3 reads CASSNRQSYEQYF. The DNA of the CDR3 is TGTGCCAGCAGTAATCGACAGTCCTACGAGCAGTACTTC.

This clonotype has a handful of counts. The CDR3 here is CASRRGGEAFF. In nucleotides, the CDR3 is TGTGCCAGTAGGCGCGGAGGTGAAGCTTTCTTT. The chain couples TRBV19 to TRBJ1-1; D unclear. CDR1 LNHDA and CDR2 SQIVND come from the germline V gene (reference sequence). CDR3 length: 11 residues. The V gene lost 6 bases and the J gene lost 7 bases, with 9 bases spanning the gap.

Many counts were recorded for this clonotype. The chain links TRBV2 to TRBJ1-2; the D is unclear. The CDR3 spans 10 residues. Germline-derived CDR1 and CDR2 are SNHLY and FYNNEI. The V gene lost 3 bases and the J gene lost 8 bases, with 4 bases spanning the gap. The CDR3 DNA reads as TGTGCCAGCAGTGACGAGGGCTACACCTTC. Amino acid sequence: CASSDEGYTF. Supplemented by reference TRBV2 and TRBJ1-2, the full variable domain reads EPEVTQTPSHQVTQMGQEVILRCVPISNHLYFYWYRQILGQKVEFLVSFYNNEISEKSEIFDDQFSVERPDGSNFTLKIRSTKLEDSAMYFCASSDEGYTFGSGTRLTVV.

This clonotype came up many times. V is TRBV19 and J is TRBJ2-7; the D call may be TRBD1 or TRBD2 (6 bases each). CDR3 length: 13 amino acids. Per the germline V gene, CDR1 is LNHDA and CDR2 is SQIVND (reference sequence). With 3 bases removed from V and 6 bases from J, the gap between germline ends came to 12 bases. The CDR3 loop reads CASSMTRGGEQYF. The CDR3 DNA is TGTGCCAGTAGTATGACCAGGGGAGGCGAGCAGTACTTC.

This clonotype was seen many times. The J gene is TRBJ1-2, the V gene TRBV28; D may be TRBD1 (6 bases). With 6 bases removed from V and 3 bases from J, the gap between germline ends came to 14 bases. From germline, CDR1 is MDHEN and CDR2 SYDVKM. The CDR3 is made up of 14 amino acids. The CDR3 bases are TGTGCCAGCAGCGTAGGGGGGCAGTACTATGGCTACACCTTC. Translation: CASSVGGQYYGYTF.